Below, 30 T cell receptor beta chains from the same sample are listed, as sequenced in a study of regulatory T cells in long-lasting Graves disease (dated by TCRdb to the early 2020s). The library was made by multiplex PCR. Sequencing was performed on an Illumina HiSeq 4000. To build TCR beta libraries, CDR3 regions were amplified by Arm-PCR using iRepertoire HTBI primers. TCRdb reprocessed the public reads (quality trimming at Q25 with fastp, clone calling with MiXCR) and kept in-frame beta chains. Identical CDR3 proteins give one entry, which carries the most common genes and DNA. A total of over 300,000 distinct CDR3 sequences appear in this sample, about 18% of them only once. The top ten clones comprise 29% of the sample. The sample's time point label, decoded: persistent/refractory GD, antithyroid drugs over 5 years with positive TRAb. RNA was extracted from PBMCs in TRIzol for both TCR sequencing and RNA sequencing.

The source material was peripheral blood mononuclear cells (PBMCs), sampled when the disease was refractory, from a patient treated with antithyroid drugs. These receptors were taken from a female donor with Graves disease.

This clonotype was seen a few times. The V gene is TRBV11-1, the J gene TRBJ2-7; 7 bases fit TRBD1. The CDR3 runs to 16 residues. CDR1 is SGHAT and CDR2 is FQDESV in the germline V gene (reference sequence). The ends lost 5 bases at V and 2 bases at J; junction bases unmatched: 12. The CDR3 DNA is TGTGCCAGCAGCCCACGGACAGGACGAGGGGCCTACGAGCAGTACTTC. This sequence encodes CASSPRTGRGAYEQYF.

To note about this clonotype: A far larger clone is a single base away, which makes a read error likely. J is TRBJ2-7 and V is TRBV5-5, with unresolved D. The CDR3 sequence is 12 residues long. Trimming removed 4 bases from V and 5 bases from J, with 10 bases in between. The V gene's germline CDR1 is SGHKS and CDR2 YYEKEE (reference sequence). CDR3 sequence reads: CASSGWADEQYF. The CDR3 DNA follows: TGTGCCAGCAGCGGCTGGGCCGACGAGCAGTACTTC.

There are many counts of this clonotype. The V call is TRBV6-1, the J call TRBJ1-2; D unresolved. V was cut by 1 base and J by 8 bases, with 8 bases left in between. The CDR3 totals 12 residues. Germline CDR1 and CDR2: MNHNS and SASEGT. CDR3 sequence: CASSEGRPGYTF. The CDR3 nucleotides read TGTGCCAGCAGTGAAGGACGGCCGGGCTACACCTTC.

On this clonotype itself: With a much larger clone just one base away, this may be a read error. The chain recombines TRBV27 with TRBJ2-2, with D perhaps matching TRBD1 or TRBD2 (5 bases each). V dropped 2 bases and J dropped 4 bases, with 14 bases sitting between them. This CDR3 has 16 amino acids. Per the germline V gene, CDR1 is MNHEY and CDR2 is SMNVEV (reference sequence). The CDR3 coding sequence is TGTGCCAGCAGTTTAATGTGGGACCTGAGCACCGGGGAGCTGTTTTTT. This sequence encodes CASSLMWDLSTGELFF.

The chain carries TRBV12-3 or TRBV12-4 and TRBJ2-3, with D unclear. V dropped 2 bases and J dropped 2 bases, with 8 bases sitting between them. The CDR3 loop spans 14 amino acids. In nucleotides, the CDR3 is TGTGCCAGCAGTTTATCCCAGAACACAGATACGCAGTATTTT. Amino acid sequence: CASSLSQNTDTQYF.

The chain carries TRBV27 and TRBJ2-7; 14 bases are a match to TRBD2. The length of the CDR3 is 19 residues. CDR1 is MNHEY, CDR2 SMNVEV, per germline (reference sequence). V gave up 5 bases and J gave up 4 bases; unmatched junction bases: 16. Written as DNA, the CDR3 is TGTGCCAGCAGTCCATCTTATCCGGGACTAGCGGGAGATTGGTACGAGCAGTACTTC. As protein: CASSPSYPGLAGDWYEQYF.

The chain has TRBV6-1 and TRBJ1-4; TRBD1 is a possible D gene (5 bases). The germline V and J ends were trimmed by 6 bases and 4 bases, with 12 bases remaining between them. This CDR3 region has 14 residues. Germline V gene sequence: CDR1 MNHNS, CDR2 SASEGT. The CDR3 protein is CASRGRQLNEKLFF. The CDR3 region has the DNA TGTGCCAGCAGAGGAAGACAGCTTAATGAAAAACTGTTTTTT.

This clonotype has ten or more counts. The chain employs TRBV12-3 or TRBV12-4 and TRBJ1-5; TRBD1 aligns across 8 bases. Unmatched junction bases numbered 0, after V lost 4 bases and J lost 4 bases. This CDR3 is 13 amino acids long. The chain's CDR3 is CASSWTGNQPQHF. The DNA for the CDR3 is TGTGCCAGCAGTTGGACAGGGAATCAGCCCCAGCATTTT.

This clonotype occurred many times. The chain has TRBV7-2 and TRBJ2-5; 9 nucleotides match TRBD1. Germline-derived CDR1 and CDR2 are SGHTA and FQGNSA. The CDR3 has 15 amino acids. The V and J ends lost 0 bases and 5 bases, in that order; junction bases with no gene match: 4. The CDR3 nucleotides read TGTGCCAGCAGCTTAGCGGGGACAGGGTTTGAGACCCAGTACTTC. It codes for CASSLAGTGFETQYF.

This chain joins TRBV7-9 and TRBJ2-7; tentatively, D is TRBD1 or TRBD2 (5 bases each). This CDR3 spans 15 amino acids. CDR1 and CDR2 (germline): SEHNR, FQNEAQ (reference sequence). The ends were cut back, 5 bases at V and 7 bases at J, with 21 bases in the middle. This CDR3 is CASSPPRGPVGEQYF. In nucleotides, the CDR3 is TGTGCCAGCAGCCCCCCGAGGGGACCCGTGGGAGAGCAGTACTTC.

This clonotype has a count of ten or more. J is TRBJ1-6 and V is TRBV12-5; 9 bases align to TRBD1. The trim removed 3 bases at V and 9 bases at J, leaving 9 bases unmatched. The germline CDR1 and CDR2 sequences are LGHNT and FRNRAP. The CDR3 has 16 amino acids. Here the CDR3 reads CASGFDPGQGGSPLHF. CDR3 coding DNA: TGTGCTAGTGGTTTTGATCCGGGACAGGGAGGTTCACCCCTCCACTTT.

This clonotype has more than one count but fewer than ten. The V and J genes are TRBV7-9 and TRBJ2-1, with 9 bases that match TRBD1. From germline, CDR1 is SEHNR and CDR2 FQNEAQ (reference sequence). The J segment lost 6 bases and the V segment lost 6 bases, leaving 9 bases of the junction unmatched. This CDR3 is 15 amino acids long. CDR3 amino acids: CASREDRGLGNEQFF. In DNA form, the CDR3 reads TGTGCCAGCAGAGAGGACAGGGGCCTAGGCAATGAGCAGTTCTTC. The full variable domain, its missing parts supplied by reference TRBV7-9 and TRBJ2-1, is DTGVSQNPRHKITKRGQNVTFRCDPISEHNRLYWYRQTLGQGPEFLTYFQNEAQLEKSRLLSDRFSAERPKGSFSTLEIQRTEQGDSAMYLCASREDRGLGNEQFFGPGTRLTVL.

This clonotype came up many times. The CDR3 DNA sequence: TGTGCCAGCAGTTACGGCCGGGCCGGGGGCACTGAAGCTTTCTTT. Translation gives CASSYGRAGGTEAFF. The chain employs TRBV6-9 and TRBJ1-1, with D perhaps matching TRBD1 (5 bases). V lost 3 bases, J lost 4 bases, and 15 bases lay in between. The CDR3 totals 15 residues. Germline CDR1 MNHGY, CDR2 SVAAGI.

This clonotype was seen more than once but under ten times. V gene TRBV6-1 combines with J gene TRBJ2-2; 9 bases are shared with TRBD2. The germline gives CDR1 MNHNS, CDR2 SASEGT. V dropped 6 bases and J dropped 7; count of bases not matched to a gene: 9. The CDR3 is made up of 15 amino acids. The CDR3 sequence is CASRIAGVEGGELFF. CDR3 bases: TGTGCCAGCAGAATAGCGGGAGTTGAGGGCGGGGAGCTGTTTTTT.

This clonotype was detected many times. The V gene is TRBV7-8, the J gene TRBJ1-1, with D maybe TRBD1 (5 bases). The V and J ends lost 2 bases and 10 bases respectively, with 14 bases between them. Germline V gene sequence: CDR1 SGHVS, CDR2 FQNEAQ. CDR3 length: 13 amino acids. The CDR3 spells CASSLFVGGSAFF. DNA for the CDR3: TGTGCCAGCAGCTTATTCGTTGGGGGGTCAGCTTTCTTT.

The chain carries TRBV9 and TRBJ1-1; D unclear. Germline V lookup: CDR1 SGDLS, CDR2 YYNGEE. V was shortened by 3 bases and J by 0 bases, with 9 bases between the two germline ends. This CDR3 is built from 14 residues. The DNA for the CDR3 is TGTGCCAGCAGCGCCCGCAAGATGAACACTGAAGCTTTCTTT. This codes for CASSARKMNTEAFF.

This clonotype was seen repeatedly, ten times or more. This chain uses TRBV7-2 with TRBJ1-1; no definite D call. From germline, CDR1 is SGHTA and CDR2 FQGNSA. The germline V and J ends were trimmed by 5 bases and 0 bases, with 7 bases remaining between them. The length of the CDR3 is 13 residues. CDR3 region: CASSLTLNTEAFF. The CDR3 DNA sequence: TGTGCCAGCAGCCTGACACTGAACACTGAAGCTTTCTTT.

This clonotype was seen a handful of times. The junction departs from germline at one end; a sequencing error may be responsible. The chain recombines TRBV7-2 with TRBJ1-1; possible D gene TRBD1, 5 bases. The CDR3 is made up of 16 amino acids. CDR1 and CDR2 (germline): SGHTA, FQGNSA. CDR3 amino acids: CASTLRRGTSGGTAFF. CDR3 coding DNA: TGTGCCAGCACCTTACGGAGAGGGACCTCGGGTGGAACGGCTTTCTTT.

This clonotype has only a few counts. The chain employs TRBV6-1 and TRBJ2-6; no clear D gene. Trimming removed 5 bases from V and 0 bases from J, with 11 bases in between. CDR1 and CDR2 from the germline V gene are MNHNS and SASEGT. This CDR3 comprises 16 residues. This chain's CDR3 is CASSNGRYSGANVLTF. The DNA for the CDR3 is TGTGCCAGCAGTAATGGCAGATACTCTGGGGCCAACGTCCTGACTTTC.

The chain uses TRBV10-3 and TRBJ1-1; D perhaps matches TRBD1 (5 bases). The germline CDR1 and CDR2 sequences are ENHRY and SYGVKD. This CDR3 has 14 residues. V was trimmed by 2 bases and J by 5 bases, leaving 12 bases between them. The CDR3 loop reads CAISEGGAGTEAFF. For the CDR3, the DNA is TGTGCCATCAGTGAGGGTGGGGCGGGAACTGAAGCTTTCTTT.

To note about this clonotype: One base away lies a much larger clone, so this may be a sequencing read error. This chain links TRBV28 with TRBJ1-6, with a possible D match to TRBD1 (6 bases). The CDR3 is 16 amino acids. Germline assignment: CDR1 MDHEN and CDR2 SYDVKM. V shed 4 bases and J shed 7 bases, with 17 bases lying between them. This chain's CDR3 is CASSSRGRGRNSPLHF. The CDR3 nucleotides are TGTGCCAGCAGTTCCCGGGGCAGGGGACGGAATTCACCCCTCCACTTT.

The sample holds many counts of this clonotype. The rearrangement uses TRBV11-2 and TRBJ2-2; the D gene is possibly TRBD1 (6 bases). CDR1 is SGHAT, CDR2 FQNNGV, per germline. V gave up 0 bases and J gave up 1 base, with 18 bases separating them. The CDR3 spans 19 residues. CDR3 sequence reads: CASSLEWGQGEGNTGELFF. CDR3 sequence (DNA): TGTGCCAGCAGCTTAGAATGGGGACAAGGCGAAGGGAACACCGGGGAGCTGTTTTTT.

Concerning this clonotype itself: With a much larger clone just one base away, this may be a read error. The chain uses TRBV6-1 and TRBJ1-5; D gene unclear. Trimming took 7 bases from V and 3 from J, leaving 13 bases between them. Germline lookup yields CDR1 MNHNS and CDR2 SASEGT. This CDR3 comprises 14 residues. The CDR3 sequence: CASTGLNNNQPQHF. DNA of the CDR3: TGTGCCAGCACCGGACTAAATAACAATCAGCCCCAGCATTTT.

In its sample, this clonotype was seen many times. V usage is TRBV12-5 and J usage is TRBJ2-5, with a possible D match to TRBD1 (6 bases). The germline gives CDR1 LGHNT, CDR2 FRNRAP. The V end was cut by 0 bases, the J end by 7 bases, with 21 bases between. The CDR3 covers 17 residues. The chain's CDR3 is CASGLVPFAGAKGTQYF. In DNA, the CDR3 is TGTGCTAGTGGTTTGGTACCCTTCGCAGGGGCAAAGGGGACCCAGTACTTC.

In its sample, this clonotype was seen many times. The gene calls are TRBV7-6 and TRBJ1-1; 10 bases fit TRBD1. Germline CDR1 reads SGHVS; CDR2 reads FNYEAQ. Trimming removed 5 bases from V and 3 bases from J; junction bases left unmatched: 3. This CDR3 has 14 residues. The CDR3 DNA sequence: TGTGCCAGCAGCAAAGGGACAGGGGACACTGAAGCTTTCTTT. Residues: CASSKGTGDTEAFF.

As regards this clonotype: A much larger clone is a single base away; this may be a read error. Written as DNA, the CDR3 is TGCAACGTTAGGGGAAGACACCAAGAGACCCAGTACTTC. It specifies CNVRGRHQETQYF. The chain is built from TRBV29-1 and TRBJ2-5; D is possibly TRBD1 (5 bases). The CDR3 sequence is 13 residues long. Germline V lookup: CDR1 SQVTM, CDR2 ANQGSEA.

This clonotype was counted between two and nine times. The V call is TRBV7-9, the J call TRBJ2-4, with TRBD2 identical over 9 bases. Germline assignment: CDR1 SEHNR and CDR2 FQNEAQ (reference sequence). Unmatched junction bases numbered 13, after V lost 4 bases and J lost 0 bases. The CDR3 runs to 19 residues. The DNA for the CDR3 is TGTGCCAGCAGCTCAAGACTAGCGGAAAGTGATCTAGCCAAAAACATTCAGTACTTC. Translation: CASSSRLAESDLAKNIQYF.

The chain recombines TRBV4-1 with TRBJ1-1; D is undetermined. Trimming left V 3 bases short and J 4 bases short, with 15 bases between. Germline lookup yields CDR1 MGHRA and CDR2 YSYEKL. The CDR3 is 15 amino acids. The chain's CDR3 is CASSQVGSRSTEAFF. As DNA, the CDR3 is TGCGCCAGCAGCCAGGTGGGTTCAAGGTCCACTGAAGCTTTCTTT.

The sample holds a few counts of this clonotype. The chain has TRBV6-2 or TRBV6-3 and TRBJ1-2, with 12 bases that match TRBD1. CDR3 length: 13 residues. With 2 bases clipped from V and 13 bases from J, the junction kept 5 bases outside the gene matches. The germline V gene has CDR1 MNHEY and CDR2 SVGEGT. CDR3 DNA sequence: TGTGCCAGCAGTTACACGGGACAGGGGGCGGGCACCTTC. Translating it yields CASSYTGQGAGTF.

This clonotype has only a few counts. This chain connects TRBV20-1 to TRBJ2-7, with D perhaps TRBD2 (5 bases). The V gene lost 3 bases and the J gene lost 2 bases, with 14 bases spanning the gap. In germline, CDR1 is DFQATT, CDR2 SNEGSKA (reference sequence). The CDR3 extends over 14 amino acids. The CDR3 reads CSASSGRFPYEQYF. CDR3 nucleotide sequence: TGCAGTGCTAGCAGCGGTAGATTTCCCTACGAGCAGTACTTC.